The 3 T cell receptor beta chains below were found in one sample sequenced in a study of blood T cell repertoires in COVID-19. The protocol was immunoSEQ multiplex PCR, while the TCRdb copy is restricted to in-frame clones and leaves out a portion. The sample records approximately 390,000 clones, 88% being singletons. Source material: PBMCs or T cells enriched from blood (not recorded which). The receptor set was obtained from a woman aged 40 to 49 with acute COVID-19.

The chain has TRBV6-6 and TRBJ1-2; 7 positions agree with TRBD1. V was pared by 2 bases and J by 13 bases, with 10 bases of the junction left unmatched. Germline CDR1 MNHNY, CDR2 SVGAGI (reference sequence). The CDR3 runs 13 residues. The CDR3 bases are TGTGCCAGCAGTTACGCGGAACAGGGGAGGTTCACCTTC. Amino acid sequence: CASSYAEQGRFTF.

The chain recombines TRBV12-3 or TRBV12-4 with TRBJ2-1; D ambiguous. The CDR3 contains 12 residues. Trimming removed 6 bases from V and 14 bases from J, with 17 bases in between. CDR3 region: CASSPNPVIKFF. In nucleotides, the CDR3 is TGTGCCAGCAGCCCCAACCCGGTGATAAAGTTCTTC.

This chain links TRBV24-1 with TRBJ1-1; D remains ambiguous. The CDR3 has 12 residues. V was clipped by 4 bases and J by 7 bases, with 9 bases between them. Germline V gene lookup returns CDR1 KGHDR and CDR2 SFDVKD. The CDR3 DNA follows: TGTGCCACCAGTGACTCAGGTGATGAAGCTTTCTTT. Its protein product is CATSDSGDEAFF.